The 12 T cell receptor beta chains reported below all come from one sample, sequenced in a study of CD8+CD57+ T cells in acquired aplastic anemia. TCR beta VDJ combinations and CDR3 sequences were profiled from genomic DNA. TCRdb re-called the reads with MiXCR, one entry per CDR3 protein. The sample consists of 95,000 to 120,000 distinct CDR3 sequences, around 49% of them appearing once. The sequenced sample consisted of sorted CD4+, CD8+, or CD8+CD57+ T cells (not recorded which) from PBMCs. Source of these receptors: a human donor in good health, serving as a control.

The chain recombines TRBV9 with TRBJ2-5; D not resolved. CDR3 size: 13 residues. V shed 4 bases and J shed 5 bases, with 12 bases lying between them. Germline CDR1 and CDR2: SGDLS and YYNGEE. CDR3 bases: TGTGCCAGCAGCCCCGACCTTTGGGAGACCCAGTACTTC. Its translation: CASSPDLWETQYF.

This clonotype was seen a few times. V gene TRBV6-1 combines with J gene TRBJ2-2; unclear D gene. The V and J ends lost 8 bases and 1 base respectively, with 5 bases between them. The length of the CDR3 is 12 residues. The V gene's germline CDR1 is MNHNS and CDR2 SASEGT. The CDR3 sequence: CASLENTGELFF. CDR3 bases: TGTGCCAGCCTGGAGAACACCGGGGAGCTGTTTTTT.

On this clonotype itself: With a much larger clone just one base away, this may be a read error. The rearrangement uses TRBV9 and TRBJ1-3; no definite D call. The CDR3 consists of 16 residues. Germline V gene lookup returns CDR1 SGDLS and CDR2 YYNGEE. Here the CDR3 DNA reads TGTCCCAGCAGCGTAGCGGGCCGGCACTCTGGAAACACCATATATTTT. Protein: CPSSVAGRHSGNTIYF.

The gene calls are TRBV10-2 and TRBJ2-7; no clear D. The CDR3 totals 13 residues. CDR1 and CDR2 from the germline V gene are WSHSY and SAAADI. V was trimmed by 8 bases and J by 1 base, leaving 12 bases between them. CDR3 DNA: TGCGCCAGCGCGCGGTTTGAGTCCTACGAGCAGTACTTC. It is translated as CASARFESYEQYF.

This clonotype was observed many times. The chain has TRBV10-1 and TRBJ2-7, with 7 positions matching TRBD1. Germline CDR1 reads WNHNN; CDR2 reads SYGVQD (reference sequence). This CDR3 comprises 14 residues. V was clipped by 6 bases and J by 0 bases; unmatched bases: 5. The DNA of the CDR3 is TGCGCCAGCAGGCCGACAGGGCGCTCCTACGAGCAGTACTTC. Its protein product is CASRPTGRSYEQYF.

This clonotype occurred a few times. The chain has TRBV2 and TRBJ2-1, with D hard to call. The CDR3 is 12 residues long. CDR1 SNHLY and CDR2 FYNNEI come from the germline V gene. V lost 6 bases and J 2 bases, leaving 5 bases between the germline ends. CDR3 loop: CASSVTYNEQFF. The CDR3 region has the DNA TGTGCCAGCAGCGTCACCTACAATGAGCAGTTCTTC.

This clonotype was detected ten times or more. This rearrangement joins TRBV4-3 to TRBJ1-1; TRBD1 aligns across 8 bases. V gave up 1 base and J gave up 7 bases; unmatched junction bases: 8. Germline V gene data show CDR1 as LGHNA and CDR2 as YSLEER. CDR3 length: 15 residues. The chain's CDR3 is CASSQGQRDRREAFF. The CDR3 nucleotides read TGCGCCAGCAGCCAAGGACAAAGGGACAGGCGTGAAGCTTTCTTT.

There are many counts of this clonotype. The chain carries TRBV24-1 and TRBJ2-1; the D gene is possibly TRBD1 (5 bases). CDR1 KGHDR and CDR2 SFDVKD come from the germline V gene. V shed 5 bases and J shed 0 bases, with 10 bases lying between them. The CDR3 runs to 15 residues. In DNA, the CDR3 is TGTGCCACCAGTGCCAGGGTAAGCTCCTACAATGAGCAGTTCTTC. Residues: CATSARVSSYNEQFF.

The chain has TRBV10-3 and TRBJ1-2; the match to TRBD1 covers 7 bases. Losses at the gene ends were 5 bases for V and 4 bases for J; bases not matched to a gene: 4. Germline CDR1 and CDR2: ENHRY and SYGVKD. This CDR3 contains 13 residues. The DNA of the CDR3 is TGTGCCATCAGTTGGGAGGGGGCCTATGGCTACACCTTC. This sequence encodes CAISWEGAYGYTF.

The chain links TRBV20-1 to TRBJ2-3, with TRBD2 matching over 9 bases. Per germline, CDR1 DFQATT and CDR2 SNEGSKA (reference sequence). The length of the CDR3 is 13 residues. Trimming removed 6 bases from V and 4 bases from J; junction bases left unmatched: 5. The CDR3 nucleotides read TGCAGTGCCCCGGGACTAGCTCCAGATACGCAGTATTTT. This gives the protein CSAPGLAPDTQYF.

The chain links TRBV7-8 to TRBJ2-7, with D unclear. The germline CDR1 and CDR2 sequences are SGHVS and FQNEAQ. The CDR3 runs to 13 residues. The V end was cut by 5 bases, the J end by 3 bases, with 11 bases between. The CDR3 is CASSRQTLYEQYF. Here the CDR3 DNA reads TGTGCCAGCAGCCGTCAGACTCTCTACGAGCAGTACTTC.

CDR3 sequence: CSALTGAGNEQFF. The DNA for the CDR3 is TGCAGTGCTTTAACGGGGGCGGGCAATGAGCAGTTCTTC. The chain is built from TRBV20-1 and TRBJ2-1; the D call may be TRBD1 or TRBD2 (6 bases each). The V end was cut by 5 bases, the J end by 6 bases, with 14 bases between. From germline, CDR1 is DFQATT and CDR2 SNEGSKA (reference sequence). The CDR3 spans 13 residues.